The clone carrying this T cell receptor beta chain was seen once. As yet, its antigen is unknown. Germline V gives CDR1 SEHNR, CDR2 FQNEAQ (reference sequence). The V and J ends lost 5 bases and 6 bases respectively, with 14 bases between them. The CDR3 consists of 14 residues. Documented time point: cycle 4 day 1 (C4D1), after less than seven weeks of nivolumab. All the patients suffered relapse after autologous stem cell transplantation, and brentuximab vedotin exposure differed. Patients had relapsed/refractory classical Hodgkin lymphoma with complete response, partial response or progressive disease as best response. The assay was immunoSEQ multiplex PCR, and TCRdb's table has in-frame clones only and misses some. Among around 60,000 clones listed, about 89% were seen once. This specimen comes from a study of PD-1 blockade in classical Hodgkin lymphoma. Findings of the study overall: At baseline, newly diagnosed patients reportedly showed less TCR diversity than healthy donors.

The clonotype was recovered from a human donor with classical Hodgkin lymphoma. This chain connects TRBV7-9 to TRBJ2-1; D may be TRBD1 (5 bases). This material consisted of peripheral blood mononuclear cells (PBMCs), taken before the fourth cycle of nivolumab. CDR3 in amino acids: CASSPGPQGNEQFF. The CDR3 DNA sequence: TGTGCCAGCAGCCCAGGGCCTCAGGGCAATGAGCAGTTCTTC.